The source of this TCR beta chain is a study of beta chain features in type 1 diabetes. Cells sorted by CD45RO/CCR7/CD25/CD127/CD95/CD27 comprised CD4+ naive, central memory, regulatory and stem cell-like memory cells. Germline V CDR1 and CDR2: LNHDA, SQIVND (reference sequence). CDR3 length: 15 amino acids. V gave up 7 bases and J gave up 0 bases; unmatched junction bases: 4. cDNA synthesis used the whole RNA isolate, giving expressed TCRB sequences. Naive, central memory and regulatory T cell samples averaged roughly 4 million reads. Assay used: immunoSEQ multiplex PCR; TCRdb lists only in-frame clones, some missing. The sample includes 150,000 or so clones, 7.5% to 9.5% of them seen just once. In its sample, this clone was seen a few times. What it binds is not known. General study findings and limits: It was possible that PCR favored shorter templates, equally so in patients and controls. Reads derived from cDNA could over-represent cells showing high TCR expression. Type 1 diabetes patients had TCRB CDR3s that were shorter (moderately but significantly so) in all four CD4+ subsets.

Sample: central memory CD4+ T cells from blood. The chain recombines TRBV19 with TRBJ1-2, with 11 bases identical to TRBD1. The TCR was taken from a woman under 30 with type 1 diabetes. CDR3 loop: CASTGTGGANYGYTF. The CDR3 region has the DNA TGTGCCAGTACCGGGACAGGGGGGGCTAACTATGGCTACACCTTC.